This entry features one T cell receptor beta chain sequence. The antigen remains undetermined. The assay was immunoSEQ multiplex PCR, and TCRdb's table has in-frame clones only and misses some. The sample has roughly 90,000 clones; 75% to 90% are singletons. This entry is derived from a study of cytomegalovirus exposure and HLA in healthy donors. Study-wide points: Cytomegalovirus-associated status was assigned to approximately 160 TCR beta chains. A few chains linked to CMV were shown in vitro to be specific for CMV antigens. According to reports, the classifier identified cytomegalovirus status with high specificity and sensitivity. Many donors carried some public TCRs, although rarity characterized most TCR sequences.

V shed 2 bases and J shed 3 bases, with 12 bases lying between them. Germline V gene data show CDR1 as SGHNT and CDR2 as YENEEA. The CDR3 spans 15 residues. The chain is built from TRBV11-3 and TRBJ2-3; TRBD2 might be the D (5 bases). The sequence was obtained from a man younger than 35 in good health and CMV-seropositive. Sequenced sample: PBMCs. The CDR3 nucleotides read TGTGCCAGCAGCTTACTTGGAGGAAAGACAGATACGCAGTATTTT. Translated, it gives CASSLLGGKTDTQYF.